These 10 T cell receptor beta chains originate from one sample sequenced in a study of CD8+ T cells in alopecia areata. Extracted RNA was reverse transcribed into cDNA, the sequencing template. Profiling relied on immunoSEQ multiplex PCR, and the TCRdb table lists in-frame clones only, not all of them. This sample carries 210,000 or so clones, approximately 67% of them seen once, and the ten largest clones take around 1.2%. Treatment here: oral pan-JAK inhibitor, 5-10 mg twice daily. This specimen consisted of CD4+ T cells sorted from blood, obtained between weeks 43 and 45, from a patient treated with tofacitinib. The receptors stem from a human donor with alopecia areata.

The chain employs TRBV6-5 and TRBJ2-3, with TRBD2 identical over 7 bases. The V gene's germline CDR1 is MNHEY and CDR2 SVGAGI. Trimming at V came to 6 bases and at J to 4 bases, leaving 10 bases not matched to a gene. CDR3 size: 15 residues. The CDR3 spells CASRPDGGLADTQYF. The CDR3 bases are TGTGCCAGCAGGCCAGACGGGGGGTTGGCAGATACGCAGTATTTT.

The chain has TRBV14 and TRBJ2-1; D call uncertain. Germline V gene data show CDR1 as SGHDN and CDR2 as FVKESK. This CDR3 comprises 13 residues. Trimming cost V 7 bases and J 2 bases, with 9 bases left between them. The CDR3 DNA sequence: TGTGCCAGCACTTGGGGTCCCTACAATGAGCAGTTCTTC. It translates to CASTWGPYNEQFF.

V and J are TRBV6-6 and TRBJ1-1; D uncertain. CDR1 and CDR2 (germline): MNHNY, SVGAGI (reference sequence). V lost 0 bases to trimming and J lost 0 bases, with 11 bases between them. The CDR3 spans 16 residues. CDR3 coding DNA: TGTGCCAGCAGTTACTCGTCGACACCGATGAACACTGAAGCTTTCTTT. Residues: CASSYSSTPMNTEAFF.

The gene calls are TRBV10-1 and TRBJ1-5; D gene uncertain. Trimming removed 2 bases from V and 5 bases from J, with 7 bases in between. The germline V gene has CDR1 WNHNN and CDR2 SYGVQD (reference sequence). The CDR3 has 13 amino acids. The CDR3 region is CASSESGDQPQHF. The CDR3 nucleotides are TGCGCCAGCAGTGAGAGTGGCGATCAGCCCCAGCATTTT.

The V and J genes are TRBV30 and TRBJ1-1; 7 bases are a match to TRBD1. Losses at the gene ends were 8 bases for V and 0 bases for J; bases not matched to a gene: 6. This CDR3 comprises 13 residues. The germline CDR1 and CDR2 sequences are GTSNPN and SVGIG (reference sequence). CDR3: CAGDRVLNTEAFF. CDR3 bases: TGTGCCGGCGACAGGGTCCTGAACACTGAAGCTTTCTTT.

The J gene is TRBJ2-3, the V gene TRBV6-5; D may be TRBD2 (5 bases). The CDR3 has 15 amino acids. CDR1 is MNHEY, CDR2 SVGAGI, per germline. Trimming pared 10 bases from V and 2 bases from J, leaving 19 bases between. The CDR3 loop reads CATSTQRTATDTQYF. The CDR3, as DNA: TGTGCCACCTCAACTCAAAGGACTGCCACAGATACGCAGTATTTT.

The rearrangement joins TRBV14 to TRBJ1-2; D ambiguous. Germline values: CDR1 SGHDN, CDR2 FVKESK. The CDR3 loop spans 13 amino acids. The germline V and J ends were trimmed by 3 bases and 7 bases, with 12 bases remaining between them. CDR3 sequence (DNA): TGTGCCAGCAGCCACCCTAGTGTGGGTGGCTACACCTTC. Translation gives CASSHPSVGGYTF.

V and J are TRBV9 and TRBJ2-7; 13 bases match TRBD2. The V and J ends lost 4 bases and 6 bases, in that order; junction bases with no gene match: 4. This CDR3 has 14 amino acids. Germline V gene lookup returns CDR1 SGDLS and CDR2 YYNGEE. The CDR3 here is CASSPRTSGGEQYF. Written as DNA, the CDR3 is TGTGCCAGCAGCCCAAGGACTAGCGGGGGCGAGCAGTACTTC.

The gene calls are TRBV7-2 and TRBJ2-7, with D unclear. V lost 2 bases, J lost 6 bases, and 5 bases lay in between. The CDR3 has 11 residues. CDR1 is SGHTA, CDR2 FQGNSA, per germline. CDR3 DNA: TGTGCCAGCAGCTTAAAGGTCGAGCAGTACTTC. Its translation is CASSLKVEQYF.

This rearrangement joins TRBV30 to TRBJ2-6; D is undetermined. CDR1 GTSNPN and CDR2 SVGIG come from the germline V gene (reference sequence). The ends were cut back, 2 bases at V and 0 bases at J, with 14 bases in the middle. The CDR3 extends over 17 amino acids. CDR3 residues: CAWSQARDNSGANVLTF. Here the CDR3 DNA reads TGTGCCTGGAGTCAGGCGCGAGACAACTCTGGGGCCAACGTCCTGACTTTC.